These 6 T cell receptor beta chains came from one sample sequenced in a study of cytomegalovirus exposure and HLA in healthy donors. The PCR ran on 60 Vbeta and 13 Jbeta primers. Generated by immunoSEQ multiplex PCR, the TCRdb table keeps only in-frame clones and is missing some. Here the sample spans about 160,000 clones, 70% to 80% being singletons. The sequencing input was PBMCs. Every receptor here comes from a man in his late teens or twenties in good health and CMV-seropositive.

This CDR3 reads CASSGKPFAMNTEAFF. The CDR3 region has the DNA TGTGCCAGCAGCGGGAAACCGTTTGCCATGAACACTGAAGCTTTCTTT. This sequence joins TRBV2 and TRBJ1-1, with no clear D. The CDR3 loop spans 16 amino acids. In germline, CDR1 is SNHLY, CDR2 FYNNEI. V lost 6 bases and J lost 0, with 17 bases in between.

V and J are TRBV5-4 and TRBJ2-7, with TRBD2 identical over 10 bases. The CDR3 has 13 residues. CDR1 is SGHNT, CDR2 YYREEE, per germline (reference sequence). J gave up 4 bases and V 8 bases, and 6 bases lay outside the gene matches. The CDR3 region is CASRTSGKYEQYF. The CDR3 coding sequence is TGTGCCAGTAGAACTAGCGGGAAATACGAGCAGTACTTC.

The chain carries TRBV7-9 and TRBJ1-2; D is possibly TRBD1 (5 bases). V was trimmed by 4 bases and J by 2 bases, leaving 8 bases between them. The CDR3 spans 13 residues. Germline-derived CDR1 and CDR2 are SEHNR and FQNEAQ (reference sequence). The CDR3 DNA follows: TGTGCCAGCAGCTCGACAGCCAACTATGGCTACACCTTC. It codes for CASSSTANYGYTF.

A few counts support this clone. The chain employs TRBV7-2 and TRBJ2-3; TRBD2 aligns across 8 bases. Losses at the gene ends were 4 bases for V and 4 bases for J; bases not matched to a gene: 4. This CDR3 comprises 14 residues. In germline, CDR1 is SGHTA, CDR2 FQGNSA. The CDR3: CASSWGRGADTQYF. In DNA, the CDR3 is TGTGCCAGCAGCTGGGGGCGGGGGGCAGATACGCAGTATTTT.

The rearrangement links TRBV18 to TRBJ2-1; D remains unclear. Trimming took 3 bases from V and 0 from J, leaving 9 bases between them. In germline, CDR1 is KGHSH, CDR2 LQKENI. The CDR3 is 15 residues long. The CDR3 region has the DNA TGTGCCAGCTCACCGCCAGGTAGCTCCTACAATGAGCAGTTCTTC. Translation: CASSPPGSSYNEQFF. The full variable domain, its missing parts supplied by reference TRBV18 and TRBJ2-1, is NAGVMQNPRHLVRRRGQEARLRCSPMKGHSHVYWYRQLPEEGLKFMVYLQKENIIDESGMPKERFSAEFPKEGPSILRIQQVVRGDSAAYFCASSPPGSSYNEQFFGPGTRLTVL.

This clone has a handful of counts. This chain joins TRBV4-1 and TRBJ1-5; tentatively, D is TRBD1 (6 bases). Germline V gene sequence: CDR1 MGHRA, CDR2 YSYEKL. Trimming shortened V by 4 bases and J by 0 bases, and 22 bases separated the two germline ends. The CDR3 has 19 residues. CDR3 protein: CASSPNRKGGNPSNQPQHF. CDR3 coding DNA: TGCGCCAGCAGCCCTAATCGAAAGGGGGGGAACCCTAGCAATCAGCCCCAGCATTTT.